The 27 T cell receptor beta chains below come from one sample, sequenced in a study of blood T cell repertoires in COVID-19. Sequencing used immunoSEQ multiplex PCR; TCRdb keeps in-frame clones, though not all of them. Found here are approximately 170,000 clones, 88% of them singletons; the top ten hold roughly 9%. Material for sequencing was PBMCs or T cells enriched from blood (not recorded which). These receptors all come from a woman younger than 30 who had recovered from COVID-19.

V and J are TRBV11-2 and TRBJ1-5; no clear D. Germline CDR1 is SGHAT and CDR2 is FQNNGV. The ends were cut back, 1 base at V and 7 bases at J, with 8 bases in the middle. This CDR3 has 13 residues. This CDR3 reads CASSLVSSQPQHF. The CDR3 DNA sequence: TGTGCCAGCAGCTTAGTATCTAGCCAGCCCCAGCATTTT.

This rearrangement joins TRBV3-1 (or the pseudogene TRBV3-2) to TRBJ1-2, with D possibly TRBD1 on 5 matching bases. This CDR3 contains 13 residues. CDR1 and CDR2 (germline): LGHDT, YNNKEL (reference sequence). The V end lost 4 bases, the J end lost 7 bases, and 13 bases lay between the germline ends. CDR3 residues: CASSPVFQGGYTF. In DNA form, the CDR3 reads TGTGCCAGCAGCCCGGTTTTTCAGGGTGGCTACACCTTC.

The chain uses TRBV5-6 and TRBJ2-1; D perhaps matches TRBD2 (6 bases). Germline assignment: CDR1 SGHDT and CDR2 YYEEEE. This CDR3 spans 16 amino acids. V shed 3 bases and J shed 6 bases, with 19 bases lying between them. The CDR3 protein is CASSWSPWTTPNEQFF. In DNA, the CDR3 is TGTGCCAGCAGCTGGAGCCCTTGGACTACTCCCAATGAGCAGTTCTTC.

This chain's CDR3 is CASDLRAGELFF. The CDR3 bases are TGTGCCAGCGACCTGAGGGCCGGGGAGCTGTTTTTT. This chain connects TRBV11-2 to TRBJ2-2; possible D gene TRBD2, 5 bases. CDR1 and CDR2 from the germline V gene are SGHAT and FQNNGV. This CDR3 region has 12 residues. The V end lost 8 bases, the J end lost 6 bases, and 10 bases lay between the germline ends.

The CDR3 nucleotides read TGTGCCAGCTCAGAGGAGACAGGGGCGGGCTACACCTTC. Translating gives CASSEETGAGYTF. The rearrangement uses TRBV18 and TRBJ1-2, with 8 bases aligning to TRBD1. The CDR3 is 13 amino acids. V lost 5 bases to trimming and J lost 8 bases; unmatched junction nucleotides: 7. CDR1 and CDR2 from the germline V gene are KGHSH and LQKENI. Full variable domain (missing parts from reference TRBV18 and TRBJ1-2): NAGVMQNPRHLVRRRGQEARLRCSPMKGHSHVYWYRQLPEEGLKFMVYLQKENIIDESGMPKERFSAEFPKEGPSILRIQQVVRGDSAAYFCASSEETGAGYTFGSGTRLTVV.

The genes are TRBV3-1 (or the pseudogene TRBV3-2) and TRBJ2-3; 7 positions agree with TRBD2. Trimming at V came to 0 bases and at J to 1 base, leaving 7 bases not matched to a gene. This CDR3 has 17 residues. CDR1 is LGHDT, CDR2 YNNKEL, per germline (reference sequence). The CDR3, as DNA: TGTGCCAGCAGCCAAGATTTTCCGGGGGGAGGCACAGATACGCAGTATTTT. Residues: CASSQDFPGGGTDTQYF.

V and J are TRBV21-1 and TRBJ1-5; the table assigns TRBD1, which was not confirmed against the DNA. TRBV21-1 is a pseudogene locus. The CDR3 length is 20 residues. The CDR3 spells CASSNTGPPRWDRGYQPQHF. CDR3 in DNA: TGTGCCAGCAGCAATACGGGCCCCCCTCGGTGGGACAGGGGTTATCAGCCCCAGCATTTT.

V gene TRBV20-1 combines with J gene TRBJ2-7; the match to TRBD1 covers 7 bases. Germline CDR1 is DFQATT and CDR2 is SNEGSKA (reference sequence). This CDR3 spans 14 amino acids. Germline trimming cut 3 bases from V and 3 bases from J; bases unmatched to any gene: 8. The CDR3, as DNA: TGCAGTGCTAGTGGCACCCAGGGGGTCTACGAGCAGTACTTC. This gives the protein CSASGTQGVYEQYF.

The chain couples TRBV9 to TRBJ2-7; a weak D match, TRBD1 (6 bases). The CDR3 covers 13 residues. V lost 0 bases and J lost 6, with 10 bases in between. The germline V gene encodes CDR1 SGDLS and CDR2 YYNGEE. The CDR3 region is CASSVATGLEQYF. The CDR3 region has the DNA TGTGCCAGCAGCGTAGCTACAGGGCTCGAGCAGTACTTC. Full variable domain (remainder filled in from reference TRBV9 and TRBJ2-7): DSGVTQTPKHLITATGQRVTLRCSPRSGDLSVYWYQQSLDQGLQFLIQYYNGEERAKGNILERFSAQQFPDLHSELNLSSLELGDSALYFCASSVATGLEQYFGPGTRLTVT.

The V gene is TRBV5-1, the J gene TRBJ2-1; the match to TRBD2 covers 10 bases. CDR3 size: 16 residues. The junction had 10 bases not matched to a gene; V was cut back by 3 bases and J by 7 bases. CDR1 SGHRS and CDR2 YFSETQ come from the germline V gene. As DNA, the CDR3 is TGCGCCAGCAGCTCGACTTTAGCGGGAGGAGGAAATGAGCAGTTCTTC. This sequence encodes CASSSTLAGGGNEQFF.

This chain connects TRBV11-2 to TRBJ1-2; D perhaps matches TRBD1 (5 bases). Trimming removed 0 bases from V and 8 bases from J, with 13 bases in between. The CDR3 consists of 14 residues. Germline lookup yields CDR1 SGHAT and CDR2 FQNNGV. CDR3 in DNA: TGTGCCAGCAGCTTAGATTTGGGGGGTAGAGGCTACACCTTC. Translating it yields CASSLDLGGRGYTF.

The chain recombines TRBV5-1 with TRBJ2-7; 8 bases fit TRBD1. CDR1 and CDR2 (germline): SGHRS, YFSETQ. This CDR3 is 15 amino acids long. J lost 0 bases, V lost 0 bases, and 2 bases had no gene match. CDR3 in amino acids: CASSLGDRSSYEQYF. DNA for the CDR3: TGCGCCAGCAGCTTGGGGGACAGGAGCTCCTACGAGCAGTACTTC.

This clone was seen just once. The chain couples TRBV28 to TRBJ1-2, with D possibly TRBD1 on 5 matching bases. The CDR3 runs 13 residues. Germline loops: CDR1 MDHEN, CDR2 SYDVKM. Between the trimmed V and J ends, which lost 6 bases and 0 bases, there was a span of 8 bases. The CDR3 reads CASRTVANYGYTF. The CDR3 nucleotides are TGTGCCAGCAGGACAGTGGCTAACTATGGCTACACCTTC.

This chain uses TRBV27 with TRBJ2-7; 10 bases agree with TRBD1. The CDR3 extends over 15 amino acids. V trimming: 6 bases; J trimming: 2 bases; junction bases outside the gene matches: 7. The germline gives CDR1 MNHEY, CDR2 SMNVEV (reference sequence). The CDR3 DNA is TGTGCCAGCAGCCTAGGGACAGGGGCACCCTACGAGCAGTACTTC. Protein sequence: CASSLGTGAPYEQYF.

This rearrangement joins TRBV2 to TRBJ1-2, with D unresolved. The V gene's germline CDR1 is SNHLY and CDR2 FYNNEI. The CDR3 totals 12 residues. Trimming removed 1 base at V and 4 bases at J, with 4 bases between. CDR3 region: CASSEGAYGYTF. CDR3 sequence (DNA): TGTGCCAGCAGTGAAGGGGCCTATGGCTACACCTTC.

This chain links TRBV20-1 with TRBJ2-7; weak D call: TRBD1 (5 bases). CDR1 and CDR2 from the germline V gene are DFQATT and SNEGSKA (reference sequence). The CDR3 totals 13 residues. V was pared by 3 bases and J by 2 bases, with 11 bases between. The CDR3 loop reads CSASVGQAYEQYF. For the CDR3, the DNA is TGCAGTGCTAGTGTGGGGCAAGCCTACGAGCAGTACTTC.

V and J are TRBV30 and TRBJ1-2; 9 nucleotides align to TRBD1. CDR1 is GTSNPN, CDR2 SVGIG, per germline (reference sequence). The V and J ends lost 4 bases and 7 bases, in that order; junction bases with no gene match: 13. This CDR3 region has 15 residues. The CDR3 loop reads CAWKKVPGTGSGYTF. The CDR3 nucleotides are TGTGCCTGGAAGAAGGTCCCCGGGACAGGGTCTGGCTACACCTTC.

This clone was detected only a few times. V is TRBV7-9 and J is TRBJ2-1; 8 bases match TRBD2. CDR1 is SEHNR and CDR2 is FQNEAQ in the germline V gene (reference sequence). Trimming removed 3 bases from V and 6 bases from J; junction bases left unmatched: 7. This CDR3 comprises 15 residues. Here the CDR3 DNA reads TGTGCCAGCAGCTTTTCACTAGCGGAGCGCAATGAGCAGTTCTTC. It yields the protein CASSFSLAERNEQFF. Drawing the rest from reference TRBV7-9 and TRBJ2-1, the complete variable domain is DTGVSQNPRHKITKRGQNVTFRCDPISEHNRLYWYRQTLGQGPEFLTYFQNEAQLEKSRLLSDRFSAERPKGSFSTLEIQRTEQGDSAMYLCASSFSLAERNEQFFGPGTRLTVL.

V is TRBV13 and J is TRBJ2-5; 8 nucleotides align to TRBD2. This CDR3 region has 17 residues. The V gene's germline CDR1 is PRHDT and CDR2 FYEKMQ (reference sequence). Trimming removed 0 bases from V and 1 base from J; junction bases left unmatched: 7. The CDR3 loop is CASSLGWAGGPQETQYF. In DNA, the CDR3 is TGTGCCAGCAGCTTAGGTTGGGCGGGGGGCCCCCAAGAGACCCAGTACTTC. Based on the CDR3 plus reference TRBV13 and TRBJ2-5, the full variable domain is AAGVIQSPRHLIKEKRETATLKCYPIPRHDTVYWYQQGPGQDPQFLISFYEKMQSDKGSIPDRFSAQQFSDYHSELNMSSLELGDSALYFCASSLGWAGGPQETQYFGPGTRLLVL.

The gene calls are TRBV4-2 and TRBJ1-3, with D possibly being TRBD1 (6 bases). The CDR3 has 19 amino acids. V was cut by 1 base and J by 0 bases, with 19 bases left in between. Germline assignment: CDR1 LGHNA and CDR2 YNFKEQ. In DNA form, the CDR3 reads TGTGCCAGCAGCCAAGCGGCGGGGGGGGGCCTGTACTCTGGAAACACCATATATTTT. Residues: CASSQAAGGGLYSGNTIYF.

The rearrangement uses TRBV2 and TRBJ1-2; 7 bases map to TRBD1. With 6 bases clipped from V and 8 bases from J, the junction kept 3 bases outside the gene matches. There are 11 residues in the CDR3. Looked up from germline, CDR1 is SNHLY and CDR2 is FYNNEI. CDR3 DNA: TGTGCCAGCAGGGAACAGGGGGGCTACACCTTC. Its translation: CASREQGGYTF. Full variable domain (remainder filled in from reference TRBV2 and TRBJ1-2): EPEVTQTPSHQVTQMGQEVILRCVPISNHLYFYWYRQILGQKVEFLVSFYNNEISEKSEIFDDQFSVERPDGSNFTLKIRSTKLEDSAMYFCASREQGGYTFGSGTRLTVV.

This chain connects TRBV6-1 to TRBJ1-1, with TRBD1 matching 8 bases. The CDR3 is 14 residues long. Losses at the gene ends were 3 bases for V and 1 base for J; bases not matched to a gene: 1. Germline values: CDR1 MNHNS, CDR2 SASEGT. CDR3 loop: CASSEGQENTEAFF. The CDR3 DNA reads as TGTGCCAGCAGTGAGGGACAGGAGAACACTGAAGCTTTCTTT.

The genes are TRBV7-2 and TRBJ2-7; maybe TRBD2 (5 bases). The CDR3 covers 15 residues. V was pared by 1 base and J by 3 bases, with 13 bases between. CDR1 and CDR2 (germline): SGHTA, FQGNSA. As DNA, the CDR3 is TGTGCCAGCAGCTTAGGGACTCAAGATTACTACGAGCAGTACTTC. Encoded protein: CASSLGTQDYYEQYF.

This chain uses TRBV27 with TRBJ1-2; D remains ambiguous. Trimming took off 3 bases at V and 5 bases at J, with 7 bases between the two ends. Germline CDR1 reads MNHEY; CDR2 reads SMNVEV (reference sequence). This CDR3 contains 12 residues. The CDR3 spells CASSLRGYGYTF. CDR3 sequence (DNA): TGTGCCAGCAGTTTGCGGGGATATGGCTACACCTTC.

Only a few counts were recorded for this clone. The genes are TRBV19 and TRBJ2-7; 9 bases agree with TRBD1. V lost 5 bases and J lost 6; bases outside the gene matches: 8. This CDR3 has 14 amino acids. The V gene's germline CDR1 is LNHDA and CDR2 SQIVND (reference sequence). The CDR3 DNA reads as TGTGCCAGTAGTCCAGGACAGGGGATGAGCGAGCAGTACTTC. Encoded protein: CASSPGQGMSEQYF.

The rearrangement joins TRBV7-9 to TRBJ2-7, with 7 bases identical to TRBD2. J was trimmed by 1 base and V by 3 bases; bases with no gene match: 12. This CDR3 is built from 17 residues. Germline V gene lookup returns CDR1 SEHNR and CDR2 FQNEAQ (reference sequence). The DNA of the CDR3 is TGTGCCAGCAGCTTCCCCGAGGCGGGAGTTAGGTCCTACGAGCAGTACTTC. Amino acids: CASSFPEAGVRSYEQYF.

This rearrangement joins TRBV19 to TRBJ1-5; unclear D gene. CDR1 LNHDA and CDR2 SQIVND come from the germline V gene (reference sequence). The CDR3 loop spans 14 amino acids. Trimming took 2 bases from V and 4 from J, leaving 9 bases between them. Here the CDR3 DNA reads TGTGCCAGTAGTATAAGCCGCCCTAATCAGCCCCAGCATTTT. It encodes CASSISRPNQPQHF.